This T cell receptor (beta chain) was identified during a study of cytomegalovirus exposure and HLA in healthy donors. Study-level background: Among 398 genotyped donors, around 80% fell in the Caucasian-associated ancestry cluster.

Findings and limits, study-wide: Most CMV-associated TCR beta chains appeared HLA-restricted in a later analysis. V- and J-gene trimming of TCR beta was linked (in a later analysis) to a missense DCLRE1C variant. In terms of immune exposure information, only CMV serostatus was available.

Comments on this clone: What it binds is not known.

60 Vbeta and 13 Jbeta primers were used in PCR. Profiling relied on immunoSEQ multiplex PCR, and the TCRdb table lists in-frame clones only, not all of them. Found here are more than 75,000 clones, roughly 74% of them singletons; the top ten hold about 6%. Germline trimming cut 7 bases from V and 5 bases from J; bases unmatched to any gene: 6. CDR1 is WSHSY and CDR2 is SAAADI in the germline V gene. The CDR3 spans 13 residues. Sequenced material: PBMCs. The source of this sequence is a woman aged 50 to 60 in good health and CMV-seropositive. This chain links TRBV10-2 with TRBJ1-1; 8 bases are shared with TRBD1. The CDR3 sequence is CASIRQGRTEAFF. The CDR3 DNA sequence: TGCGCCAGCATTCGACAGGGGAGAACTGAAGCTTTCTTT.